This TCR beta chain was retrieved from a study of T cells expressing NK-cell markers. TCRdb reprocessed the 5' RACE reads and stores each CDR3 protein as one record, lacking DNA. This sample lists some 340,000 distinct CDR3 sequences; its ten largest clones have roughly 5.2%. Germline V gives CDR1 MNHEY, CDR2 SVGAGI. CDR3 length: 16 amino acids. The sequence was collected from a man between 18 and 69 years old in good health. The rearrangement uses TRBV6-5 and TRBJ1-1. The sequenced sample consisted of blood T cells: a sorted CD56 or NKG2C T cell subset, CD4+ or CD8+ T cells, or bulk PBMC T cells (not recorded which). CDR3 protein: CASSYPHGPKNTEAFF.